This TCR beta chain is drawn from a study of early T cells in non-severe SARS-CoV-2 infection. Turning to the study itself: Chains from this unsorted whole-blood bulk RNA could not be paired.

The germline V gene encodes CDR1 WNHNN and CDR2 SYGVQD (reference sequence). V trimming: 4 bases; J trimming: 6 bases; junction bases outside the gene matches: 13. The length of the CDR3 is 16 residues. On this clonotype: Its target is not known.

Study results and caveats: Lookups in VDJdb leaned toward anti-spike CD8 responses and missed private and CD4 specificities.

Researchers attached unique molecular identifiers to individual cDNA molecules. Using its own MiXCR run on the 5' RACE reads, TCRdb lists one record per CDR3 protein. The sample shows 25,000 to 35,000 distinct CDR3 sequences, around 5.2% of them seen only once. This sequence originates from an adult who was a healthcare worker with PCR-confirmed SARS-CoV-2 infection or an uninfected control (not recorded which). V and J are TRBV10-1 and TRBJ2-5; 8 nucleotides line up with TRBD2. Sequences were obtained from whole blood. DNA for the CDR3: TGCGCCAGCAGTGGAGGTCCAGCGGGAGATCCCAAGACCCAGTACTTC. Translating it yields CASSGGPAGDPKTQYF.